The 30 T cell receptor beta chains listed next were all sequenced from one sample in a study of shared clonotypes between healthy human individuals. The repertoire was sequenced with immunoSEQ multiplex PCR; TCRdb's copy has only in-frame clones and lacks some. Of around 2.1 million clones detected, almost 96% appear once; the ten largest clones hold more than 0.1%. The sequencing input was naive CD4+ T cells sorted from blood. Subset of the sample: CD45RA+ positively selected. The source is a man aged 18-30 years in good health.

The V call is TRBV5-1, the J call TRBJ1-1; D uncertain. The CDR3 is 14 amino acids. CDR1 is SGHRS, CDR2 YFSETQ, per germline. Trimming took off 5 bases at V and 3 bases at J, with 14 bases between the two ends. The CDR3 nucleotides read TGCGCCAGCAGTTTCTCTGGGAGGGACACTGAAGCTTTCTTT. This gives the protein CASSFSGRDTEAFF. Filled out from reference TRBV5-1 and TRBJ1-1, the complete variable domain reads KAGVTQTPRYLIKTRGQQVTLSCSPISGHRSVSWYQQTPGQGLQFLFEYFSETQRNKGNFPGRFSGRQFSNSRSEMNVSTLELGDSALYLCASSFSGRDTEAFFGQGTRLTVV.

CDR3 in amino acids: CSAEDSSYNEQFF. Written as DNA, the CDR3 is TGCAGCGCCGAGGATAGCTCCTACAATGAGCAGTTCTTC. V is TRBV29-1 and J is TRBJ2-1; D gene uncertain. With 7 bases removed from V and 0 bases from J, the gap between germline ends came to 10 bases. From germline, CDR1 is SQVTM and CDR2 ANQGSEA. The CDR3 is 13 residues long.

The genes are TRBV28 and TRBJ2-2; no definite D call. Germline V gives CDR1 MDHEN, CDR2 SYDVKM. Trimming left V 5 bases short and J 0 bases short, with 19 bases between. The CDR3 contains 18 residues. CDR3 bases: TGTGCCAGCAGTGTCCCACCCTGGACCATCGCGAACACCGGGGAGCTGTTTTTT. It is translated as CASSVPPWTIANTGELFF.

CDR3 region: CASSMITGGFEKLFF. The CDR3 bases are TGTGCCAGTAGTATGATAACAGGGGGCTTTGAAAAACTGTTTTTT. The genes are TRBV19 and TRBJ1-4; 9 nucleotides agree with TRBD1. In germline, CDR1 is LNHDA, CDR2 SQIVND (reference sequence). The trim removed 3 bases at V and 7 bases at J, leaving 6 bases unmatched. The CDR3 extends over 15 amino acids. The variable domain in full, with the rest retrieved from reference TRBV19 and TRBJ1-4, is DGGITQSPKYLFRKEGQNVTLSCEQNLNHDAMYWYRQDPGQGLRLIYYSQIVNDFQKGDIAEGYSVSREKKESFPLTVTSAQKNPTAFYLCASSMITGGFEKLFFGSGTQLSVL.

The chain recombines TRBV6-5 with TRBJ1-1; D uncertain. V was trimmed by 6 bases and J by 0 bases, leaving 8 bases between them. CDR3 length: 13 residues. CDR1 is MNHEY, CDR2 SVGAGI, per germline. The CDR3 nucleotides read TGTGCCAGCAGGCGAAAGGTGAACACTGAAGCTTTCTTT. This translates into CASRRKVNTEAFF.

The rearrangement links TRBV30 to TRBJ1-5, with 11 bases identical to TRBD1. The germline V gene encodes CDR1 GTSNPN and CDR2 SVGIG (reference sequence). The CDR3 loop spans 14 amino acids. Losses at the gene ends were 8 bases for V and 4 bases for J; bases not matched to a gene: 7. CDR3 amino acids: CAGQGAGQNQPQHF. The CDR3 nucleotides read TGTGCCGGACAGGGGGCAGGTCAAAATCAGCCCCAGCATTTT.

Remarks on this clone: Distinct nucleotide sequences in the sample also encode this CDR3. V gene TRBV6-5 combines with J gene TRBJ2-7; 8 bases line up with TRBD1. Trimming removed 1 base from V and 1 base from J; junction bases left unmatched: 3. This CDR3 contains 15 residues. Germline V gene sequence: CDR1 MNHEY, CDR2 SVGAGI. In nucleotides, the CDR3 is TGTGCCAGCAGTTACTTAGGGACAGGATCCTACGAGCAGTACTTC. Translation gives CASSYLGTGSYEQYF.

With respect to this clone: The sample holds other DNA sequences that translate to the same CDR3. The chain is built from TRBV30 and TRBJ2-7; the D is unclear. Trimming removed 0 bases from V and 6 bases from J, with 9 bases in between. The CDR3 spans 12 residues. CDR1 is GTSNPN and CDR2 is SVGIG in the germline V gene (reference sequence). Written as DNA, the CDR3 is TGTGCCTGGAGTGTACTGGGCAGCGAGCAGTACTTC. As protein: CAWSVLGSEQYF.

The chain employs TRBV5-6 and TRBJ1-5; no definite D call. Germline values: CDR1 SGHDT, CDR2 YYEEEE. The CDR3 has 14 residues. Between the trimmed V and J ends, which lost 0 bases and 8 bases, there was a span of 12 bases. The CDR3 protein is CASSLEGAGEPQHF. Written as DNA, the CDR3 is TGTGCCAGCAGCTTGGAAGGCGCTGGGGAGCCCCAGCATTTT.

The CDR3 coding sequence is TGCGCCAGCAGTTATTACGAGGGGAACTACGAGCAGTACTTC. It specifies CASSYYEGNYEQYF. This chain connects TRBV5-1 to TRBJ2-7, with D perhaps being TRBD1 or TRBD2 (5 bases each). V lost 5 bases, J lost 3 bases, and 15 bases lay in between. In germline, CDR1 is SGHRS, CDR2 YFSETQ. The CDR3 extends over 14 amino acids. The full variable domain, completed using reference TRBV5-1 and TRBJ2-7, is KAGVTQTPRYLIKTRGQQVTLSCSPISGHRSVSWYQQTPGQGLQFLFEYFSETQRNKGNFPGRFSGRQFSNSRSEMNVSTLELGDSALYLCASSYYEGNYEQYFGPGTRLTVT.

Comments on this clone: Other DNA sequences in this sample translate to the same CDR3. The gene calls are TRBV30 and TRBJ1-1; weak D call: TRBD1 (5 bases). The CDR3 is 12 residues long. The V gene lost 5 bases and the J gene lost 3 bases, with 10 bases spanning the gap. Germline V gene data show CDR1 as GTSNPN and CDR2 as SVGIG (reference sequence). The CDR3 nucleotides are TGTGCCTGGGGTAGAGGGGACACTGAAGCTTTCTTT. Encoded protein: CAWGRGDTEAFF.

V gene TRBV6-6 combines with J gene TRBJ1-5; no definite D call. Germline CDR1 is MNHNY and CDR2 is SVGAGI (reference sequence). V was clipped by 1 base and J by 2 bases, with 9 bases between them. This CDR3 contains 15 residues. The CDR3 coding sequence is TGTGCCAGCAGTTACTTAAGCCAGGGCAATCAGCCCCAGCATTTT. Translated: CASSYLSQGNQPQHF.

V gene TRBV9 combines with J gene TRBJ2-1; possibly TRBD1 for D (5 bases). Germline V gene lookup returns CDR1 SGDLS and CDR2 YYNGEE. Trimming shortened V by 4 bases and J by 0 bases, and 20 bases separated the two germline ends. This CDR3 comprises 18 residues. CDR3 loop: CASSFSTQGYFSYNEQFF. The CDR3 bases are TGTGCCAGCAGCTTTAGCACGCAGGGCTACTTCTCCTACAATGAGCAGTTCTTC. The full variable domain, its missing parts supplied by reference TRBV9 and TRBJ2-1, is DSGVTQTPKHLITATGQRVTLRCSPRSGDLSVYWYQQSLDQGLQFLIQYYNGEERAKGNILERFSAQQFPDLHSELNLSSLELGDSALYFCASSFSTQGYFSYNEQFFGPGTRLTVL.

This chain links TRBV6-4 with TRBJ2-5, with D perhaps given as TRBD1 or TRBD2 (6 bases each). With 8 bases removed from V and 5 bases from J, the gap between germline ends came to 24 bases. The germline CDR1 and CDR2 sequences are MRHNA and SNTAGT. The CDR3 sequence is 16 residues long. The chain's CDR3 is CASRLKGGRRVETQYF. The CDR3 nucleotides read TGTGCCAGCCGACTAAAGGGGGGCAGACGGGTCGAGACCCAGTACTTC.

This clone was counted a single time. The chain uses TRBV30 and TRBJ2-1; D uncertain. CDR3 length: 13 amino acids. The V gene lost 2 bases and the J gene lost 8 bases, with 13 bases spanning the gap. The V gene's germline CDR1 is GTSNPN and CDR2 SVGIG (reference sequence). As DNA, the CDR3 is TGTGCCTGGAGTCTCTTAAGGAAGGATGAGCAGTTCTTC. Translated: CAWSLLRKDEQFF.

The genes are TRBV30 and TRBJ2-5; no definite D call. V lost 5 bases and J lost 5, with 15 bases in between. CDR1 is GTSNPN, CDR2 SVGIG, per germline (reference sequence). This CDR3 has 13 residues. CDR3 sequence: CAWERNPWETQYF. The CDR3 DNA is TGTGCCTGGGAACGGAATCCTTGGGAGACCCAGTACTTC.

The chain has TRBV2 and TRBJ1-1; 8 bases fit TRBD1. V shed 6 bases, J shed 3 bases, and the junction held 15 bases outside the gene matches. Germline V lookup: CDR1 SNHLY, CDR2 FYNNEI. The CDR3 loop spans 17 amino acids. The CDR3 DNA sequence: TGTGCCAGCAGAGCCGACAGGGGTTTGTTGGTAGACACTGAAGCTTTCTTT. It is translated as CASRADRGLLVDTEAFF. The complete variable domain, with remaining parts taken from reference TRBV2 and TRBJ1-1, reads EPEVTQTPSHQVTQMGQEVILRCVPISNHLYFYWYRQILGQKVEFLVSFYNNEISEKSEIFDDQFSVERPDGSNFTLKIRSTKLEDSAMYFCASRADRGLLVDTEAFFGQGTRLTVV.

Concerning this clone: Within the sample, other DNA sequences also encode this same CDR3. The V gene is TRBV19, the J gene TRBJ2-7; maybe TRBD1 (5 bases). Trimming shortened V by 3 bases and J by 6 bases, and 6 bases separated the two germline ends. This CDR3 region has 11 residues. Germline-derived CDR1 and CDR2 are LNHDA and SQIVND (reference sequence). In nucleotides, the CDR3 is TGTGCCAGTAGTATTAGGGGCGAGCAGTACTTC. Residues: CASSIRGEQYF.

The rearrangement uses TRBV28 and TRBJ1-1; tentatively, D is TRBD1 (5 bases). The germline V gene encodes CDR1 MDHEN and CDR2 SYDVKM. Trimming cost V 3 bases and J 0 bases, with 14 bases left between them. The CDR3 loop spans 16 amino acids. In DNA form, the CDR3 reads TGTGCCAGCAGTTTTGGGTCGGCAGGGCTGAACACTGAAGCTTTCTTT. Its translation: CASSFGSAGLNTEAFF. Looking up the rest from reference TRBV28 and TRBJ1-1 gives the full variable domain: DVKVTQSSRYLVKRTGEKVFLECVQDMDHENMFWYRQDPGLGLRLIYFSYDVKMKEKGDIPEGYSVSREKKERFSLILESASTNQTSMYLCASSFGSAGLNTEAFFGQGTRLTVV.

The chain recombines TRBV1 with TRBJ2-7. TRBV1 is a known pseudogene. The CDR3 runs 13 residues. The CDR3 region has the DNA TGCACCAGCAGCGGGGACGGGACCTACGAGCAGTACTTC. It translates to CTSSGDGTYEQYF.

The chain joins TRBV7-2 to TRBJ1-1, with D uncertain. With 5 bases removed from V and 6 bases from J, the gap between germline ends came to 16 bases. This CDR3 is 14 amino acids long. CDR1 and CDR2 from the germline V gene are SGHTA and FQGNSA. CDR3 in amino acids: CASSLSFNGAEAFF. In DNA form, the CDR3 reads TGTGCCAGCAGCCTATCTTTCAACGGCGCTGAAGCTTTCTTT. The full variable domain, its missing parts supplied by reference TRBV7-2 and TRBJ1-1, is GAGVSQSPSNKVTEKGKDVELRCDPISGHTALYWYRQSLGQGLEFLIYFQGNSAPDKSGLPSDRFSAERTGGSVSTLTIQRTQQEDSAVYLCASSLSFNGAEAFFGQGTRLTVV.

The chain links TRBV6-5 to TRBJ1-4, with D possibly being TRBD1 (6 bases). The CDR3 covers 13 residues. Trimming stripped 5 bases from V and 7 bases from J, with 11 bases between. Germline CDR1 reads MNHEY; CDR2 reads SVGAGI. CDR3 region: CASSTGGAEKLFF. The CDR3 nucleotides are TGTGCCAGCAGTACGGGGGGGGCTGAAAAACTGTTTTTT.

V is TRBV7-2 and J is TRBJ2-1; D gene ambiguous. The CDR3 extends over 14 amino acids. V shed 1 base and J shed 3 bases, with 7 bases lying between them. Germline lookup yields CDR1 SGHTA and CDR2 FQGNSA. DNA of the CDR3: TGTGCCAGCAGCTTAGTGTCCGGCTACAATGAGCAGTTCTTC. Encoded protein: CASSLVSGYNEQFF.

This chain joins TRBV18 and TRBJ2-7; D perhaps matches TRBD1 (5 bases). V gave up 3 bases and J gave up 2 bases, with 14 bases separating them. Germline CDR1 reads KGHSH; CDR2 reads LQKENI. The CDR3 contains 15 residues. CDR3 region: CASSPTVGAAYEQYF. As DNA, the CDR3 is TGTGCCAGCTCACCGACAGTTGGGGCAGCCTACGAGCAGTACTTC.

This chain joins TRBV28 and TRBJ1-4; TRBD1 agrees at 8 bases. Trimming took 5 bases from V and 10 from J; bases not matched to a gene: 6. Germline values: CDR1 MDHEN, CDR2 SYDVKM. The CDR3 extends over 13 amino acids. The CDR3 loop is CASSGAGGIKLFF. CDR3 DNA sequence: TGTGCCAGCAGTGGGGCAGGGGGCATAAAACTGTTTTTT.

The chain couples TRBV5-4 to TRBJ1-1, with unresolved D. This CDR3 is built from 15 residues. V was trimmed by 0 bases and J by 0 bases, leaving 9 bases between them. Per germline, CDR1 SGHNT and CDR2 YYREEE (reference sequence). This CDR3 is CASSLAAGMNTEAFF. The CDR3 DNA reads as TGTGCCAGCAGCTTGGCCGCAGGAATGAACACTGAAGCTTTCTTT.

The chain has TRBV10-1 and TRBJ2-1; D gene unclear. The CDR3 spans 13 residues. From germline, CDR1 is WNHNN and CDR2 SYGVQD (reference sequence). Trimming pared 10 bases from V and 5 bases from J, leaving 15 bases between. The CDR3 region has the DNA TGCGCCACCTCTCCGGCTTGGGACAATGAGCAGTTCTTC. Protein product: CATSPAWDNEQFF.

The chain combines TRBV29-1 with TRBJ2-7; TRBD1 agrees at 10 bases. Trimming cost V 4 bases and J 4 bases; bases outside gene matches: 4. This CDR3 has 13 residues. Germline CDR1 reads SQVTM; CDR2 reads ANQGSEA. The CDR3 reads CSVGWTGGYEQYF. CDR3 bases: TGCAGCGTTGGTTGGACAGGGGGTTACGAGCAGTACTTC.

The V gene is TRBV27, the J gene TRBJ1-5, with D hard to call. Germline assignment: CDR1 MNHEY and CDR2 SMNVEV (reference sequence). CDR3 length equals 17 residues. Trimming cost V 4 bases and J 0 bases, with 16 bases left between them. The CDR3 DNA sequence: TGTGCCAGCAGTTCAGTCGCGGTGGGGTATAGCAATCAGCCCCAGCATTTT. The encoded protein is CASSSVAVGYSNQPQHF.

As DNA, the CDR3 is TGTGCCAGCAGTCCTCAGGTTTGGGGGAGCTCCTACGAGCAGTACTTC. Protein: CASSPQVWGSSYEQYF. This sequence joins TRBV28 and TRBJ2-7; D tentatively reads TRBD1 or TRBD2 (5 bases each). The CDR3 is 16 residues long. Germline CDR1 is MDHEN and CDR2 is SYDVKM. The V end lost 5 bases, the J end lost 0 bases, and 17 bases lay between the germline ends. Combining the CDR3 with reference TRBV28 and TRBJ2-7 gives the whole variable domain DVKVTQSSRYLVKRTGEKVFLECVQDMDHENMFWYRQDPGLGLRLIYFSYDVKMKEKGDIPEGYSVSREKKERFSLILESASTNQTSMYLCASSPQVWGSSYEQYFGPGTRLTVT.